The present T cell receptor (beta chain) was sequenced within a study of blood T cell repertoires in COVID-19 (dated by TCRdb to between 2020 and 2021). At the level of the whole study: Samples from collaborators originated in the United States, Italy and Spain and spanned both the acute and convalescent phases of COVID-19. The prospective study material was composed of cDNA or gDNA derived from T cells, B-cell-depleted T cells, or PBMCs. Deeply sampled blood TCRbeta repertoires from subjects exposed to, actively infected with, or recovered from COVID-19 were included in the dataset. A freely available public database, intended as a resource for researchers studying the immune response to SARS-CoV-2, is where the repertoires were released. The samples were drawn from the first 160 participants of the ongoing ImmuneRACE study and from 1,254 subjects provided by 6 global collaborators. The sample metadata nearly always contained a de-identified subject ID, COVID-19 status, age in years and sex. Where HLA class I and class II types were available, the types were taken from metadata supplied by the sample provider, not from assay-based typing.

The immunoSEQ Assay, a bias-controlled multiplex PCR, was used to amplify TCRbeta CDR3 regions from genomic DNA. Per the original workflow: The number of nucleated cells in each sample was estimated by amplification of reference gene primers within the assay. Sequence reads were collapsed and filtered to measure the absolute abundance of every unique TCRbeta CDR3 rearrangement. Productive Simpson clonality was computed per sample as the square root of Simpson's diversity index over productive rearrangements. TCRdb stores this immuneACCESS table with in-frame sequences only. Part of the clones is absent; in the studies checked, under half of the shortfall reflects unresolved V genes, and no reason is known for the rest. The V and J calls and the clone size are those of that table, but D and trimming were determined from the DNA. This sample gives about 380,000 clones in total; roughly 85% of them show up just once. Of the sample, approximately 3.6% is held by the ten largest clones.

Overall results and qualifications from the work: Clinical and demographic metadata were provided uncurated, with the amount varying by source and participant.

Collaborating institutions collected whole blood in K2EDTA tubes following their own protocols. Collaborator samples were shipped for TCRbeta analysis as frozen whole blood, isolated PBMCs, or DNA extracted from either sample type. V and J lose 3 bases and 3 bases, and a span of 13 bases separates them. The CDR3, from cysteine to phenylalanine, totals 15 residues. Only the CDR3 DNA is retained, 45 bases long and in frame from the first base. Looking up the germline V gene (reference sequence) yields CDR1 LGHDT and CDR2 YNNKEL. As to this clone: The antigen it binds to is not known. The input lacks base qualities; no much larger clone sits a single base away.

The sequence was obtained from a woman aged 18-29 years with acute or convalescent COVID-19. Recombination linked TRBV3-1 (or the pseudogene TRBV3-2) to TRBJ2-3; the D gene is possibly TRBD1, with 6 bases matching. Specimen: peripheral blood. In nucleotides, the sequence is TGTGCCAGCAGCCACCGGACAGTCGCTACAGATACGCAGTATTTT. Its protein reads: CASSHRTVATDTQYF.